A selection of T cell receptor beta chains follows, all from one sample in a study of blood T cell repertoires in COVID-19. Measured with immunoSEQ multiplex PCR; TCRdb has only the in-frame clones, and not every one. The data contain over 150,000 clones, about 79% of them singletons. Sequencing was performed on peripheral blood. The receptors were gathered from a human donor in a cohort sampled during active COVID-19. CDR3s include the opening cysteine and the closing phenylalanine or tryptophan. The D gene is left open where the match is weak. For some rows the clone size is stated as once, few or many, or as a class when expanded; others skip it.

d_call,v_call,clone_size,j_call,cdr3_aa,cdr3_nt
-,TRBV2,-,TRBJ2-7,CASMPGPGGYEQYF,TGTGCCAGCATGCCCGGGCCCGGGGGCTACGAGCAGTACTTC
TRBD1,TRBV5-4,-,TRBJ1-6,CASSEDRGWANSSPLHF,TGTGCCAGCAGCGAGGACAGGGGGTGGGCAAATAGTTCACCCCTCCACTTT
-,TRBV4-1,-,TRBJ1-1,CASSQDKWASLGAFF,TGCGCCAGCAGCCAAGATAAATGGGCAAGCCTTGGCGCTTTCTTT
TRBD2,TRBV28,-,TRBJ2-3,CASSSWTSSTDTQYF,TGTGCCAGCAGTTCCTGGACTAGCTCCACAGATACGCAGTATTTT
-,TRBV2,-,TRBJ2-3,CASSTTTTDTQYF,TGTGCCAGCAGTACCACAACGACAGATACGCAGTATTTT
-,TRBV5-5,-,TRBJ2-2,CASSLAVFRHNTGELFF,TGTGCCAGCAGCTTGGCCGTGTTCAGGCATAACACCGGGGAGCTGTTTTTT
TRBD1,TRBV28,-,TRBJ2-7,CASSSDPGQGVDEQYF,TGTGCCAGCAGTTCCGATCCGGGACAGGGGGTTGACGAGCAGTACTTC
TRBD2,TRBV18,-,TRBJ2-4,CASSPPQLAGGSKNIQYF,TGTGCCAGCTCACCACCGCAACTAGCGGGAGGGTCCAAAAACATTCAGTACTTC
-,TRBV6-1,-,TRBJ2-7,CASSDTGITYEQYF,TGTGCCAGCAGTGATACAGGGATTACCTACGAGCAGTACTTC
-,TRBV9,-,TRBJ2-1,CASSVAGTTYNEQFF,TGTGCCAGCAGCGTAGCGGGAACGACCTACAATGAGCAGTTCTTC
-,TRBV3-1/TRBV3-2,-,TRBJ2-5,CASSQPGTQYF,TGTGCCAGCAGCCAGCCAGGGACCCAGTACTTC
-,TRBV4-1,-,TRBJ2-6,CASSQGQEANVLTF,TGCGCCAGCAGCCAAGGACAGGAGGCCAACGTCCTGACTTTC
-,TRBV6-5,-,TRBJ1-4,CASTRTATNEKLFF,TGTGCCAGCACCCGGACAGCAACTAATGAAAAACTGTTTTTT
TRBD1,TRBV24-1,once,TRBJ2-5,CATSDESNRGENF,TGTGCCACCAGTGATGAAAGCAACAGGGGGGAGAACTTC
-,TRBV30,once,TRBJ2-7,CAWRQEYEQYF,TGTGCCTGGAGACAAGAATACGAGCAGTACTTC
TRBD2,TRBV5-1,-,TRBJ2-7,CASSLARLAEPGYEQYF,TGCGCCAGCAGCTTGGCCCGACTAGCGGAACCTGGGTACGAGCAGTACTTC
TRBD1,TRBV2,-,TRBJ1-1,CASRGQGVAEAFF,TGTGCCAGCAGGGGGCAGGGGGTAGCTGAAGCTTTCTTT
-,TRBV6-1,-,TRBJ2-1,CASSEARLGAPYNEQFF,TGTGCCAGCAGTGAAGCGAGGCTAGGGGCCCCCTACAATGAGCAGTTCTTC
TRBD1,TRBV19,-,TRBJ1-3,CASKTGHSGNTIYF,TGTGCCAGTAAGACAGGGCACTCTGGAAACACCATATATTTT
-,TRBV21-1,-,TRBJ2-2,CASSGPGGGGFNTGELFF,TGTGCCAGCAGCGGCCCTGGGGGCGGGGGGTTTAACACCGGGGAGCTGTTTTTT
-,TRBV6-6,-,TRBJ1-2,CASSYSTSTGGYGYTF,TGTGCCAGCAGTTACTCCACATCGACAGGAGGCTATGGCTACACCTTC
TRBD1,TRBV19,-,TRBJ2-7,CASRTGGAGSYEQYF,TGTGCCAGTCGGACAGGGGGCGCGGGCTCCTACGAGCAGTACTTC
-,TRBV24-1,once,TRBJ1-1,CATSDPPDRVIEAFF,TGTGCCACCAGTGACCCCCCGGACAGAGTAATTGAAGCTTTCTTT
-,TRBV5-4,-,TRBJ2-5,CASSRDRTPETQYF,TGTGCCAGCAGCCGTGACAGGACGCCGGAGACCCAGTACTTC
-,TRBV19,once,TRBJ2-6,CASSMSRGSTGANVLTF,TGTGCCAGTAGTATGTCAAGGGGGAGCACTGGGGCCAACGTCCTGACTTTC
-,TRBV9,-,TRBJ1-4,CASSPGLTQGEKLFF,TGTGCCAGCAGCCCTGGACTCACTCAGGGGGAAAAACTGTTTTTT
-,TRBV28,-,TRBJ1-4,CASQAWGTTNEKLFF,TGTGCCAGCCAAGCGTGGGGCACAACTAATGAAAAACTGTTTTTT
-,TRBV18,-,TRBJ2-7,CASSPRAGNYEQYF,TGTGCCAGCTCACCACGGGCCGGAAACTACGAGCAGTACTTC
TRBD1,TRBV2,-,TRBJ2-1,CASRPDRGRGEQFF,TGTGCCAGCAGACCAGACAGGGGGCGCGGTGAGCAGTTCTTC
TRBD1,TRBV28,-,TRBJ1-1,CASSLLGQGRTEAFF,TGTGCCAGCAGTTTATTGGGACAGGGAAGGACTGAAGCTTTCTTT
-,TRBV28,-,TRBJ1-3,CASSLVGAAGNTIYF,TGTGCCAGCAGTTTAGTGGGGGCAGCGGGAAACACCATATATTTT
TRBD2,TRBV3-1/TRBV3-2,once,TRBJ2-3,CASSPLAGGLTDTQYF,TGTGCCAGCAGCCCACTAGCGGGAGGGCTCACAGATACGCAGTATTTT
TRBD1,TRBV29-1,-,TRBJ1-2,CSVGTGRPYGYTF,TGCAGCGTGGGGACAGGGAGACCCTATGGCTACACCTTC
TRBD1,TRBV7-2,-,TRBJ2-7,CASSSGGWYEQYF,TGTGCCAGCAGCTCAGGGGGCTGGTACGAGCAGTACTTC
-,TRBV18,-,TRBJ2-3,CASSPDRPRADTQYF,TGTGCCAGCTCACCAGACAGACCTCGGGCAGATACGCAGTATTTT
TRBD1,TRBV28,-,TRBJ2-7,CASSPPDRGYEQYF,TGTGCCAGCAGTCCCCCGGACAGGGGCTACGAGCAGTACTTC
-,TRBV5-1,-,TRBJ2-5,CASSLVVGGQETQYF,TGCGCCAGCAGCTTGGTCGTGGGGGGCCAAGAGACCCAGTACTTC
TRBD2,TRBV29-1,-,TRBJ2-3,CSVRRDYSDTQYF,TGCAGCGTTAGGCGGGACTATTCAGATACGCAGTATTTT
TRBD2,TRBV24-1,-,TRBJ2-7,CATIDAGLAGRNYEQYF,TGTGCCACCATTGATGCAGGACTAGCGGGAAGGAACTACGAGCAGTACTTC
-,TRBV4-2,-,TRBJ2-5,CASSQDQGGVETQYF,TGTGCCAGCAGCCAAGACCAGGGGGGAGTAGAGACCCAGTACTTC
-,TRBV13,-,TRBJ2-3,CASSLLGGADTQYF,TGTGCCAGCAGCTTATTAGGGGGTGCAGATACGCAGTATTTT
-,TRBV3-1/TRBV3-2,-,TRBJ2-5,CASSQDNFQETQYF,TGTGCCAGCAGCCAAGATAACTTCCAAGAGACCCAGTACTTC
-,TRBV6-5,-,TRBJ2-7,CASREMWEESYEQYF,TGTGCCAGCAGGGAGATGTGGGAGGAGTCATACGAGCAGTACTTC
TRBD1,TRBV5-1,once,TRBJ2-7,CASSLEGQAYEQYF,TGCGCCAGCAGCTTGGAAGGACAGGCCTACGAGCAGTACTTC
-,TRBV2,-,TRBJ2-2,CASGQQRNTGELFF,TGTGCCAGCGGACAACAAAGGAACACCGGGGAGCTGTTTTTT
-,TRBV27,-,TRBJ2-3,CASSAGQGLGDTQYF,TGTGCCAGCAGTGCTGGCCAGGGGCTCGGAGATACGCAGTATTTT
-,TRBV28,-,TRBJ2-5,CASSSTLSGETQYF,TGTGCCAGCAGTTCCACCTTAAGCGGGGAGACCCAGTACTTC
-,TRBV6-5,-,TRBJ1-5,CASRRGGASNQPQHF,TGTGCCAGCCGGAGGGGGGGGGCTAGCAATCAGCCCCAGCATTTT
TRBD2,TRBV27,few,TRBJ2-7,CASSPYGTSGSYEQYF,TGTGCCAGCAGTCCTTACGGGACTAGCGGGTCCTACGAGCAGTACTTC
TRBD2,TRBV7-9,-,TRBJ2-5,CASSASLAGGLETQYF,TGTGCCAGCAGCGCAAGCCTAGCGGGGGGTCTTGAGACCCAGTACTTC
TRBD2,TRBV9,-,TRBJ2-1,CASSVGGSGSNEQFF,TGTGCCAGCAGCGTAGGTGGTAGCGGGAGTAATGAGCAGTTCTTC
TRBD1,TRBV28,-,TRBJ1-5,CASSGQGYSNQPQHF,TGTGCCAGCAGTGGACAGGGGTATAGCAATCAGCCCCAGCATTTT
-,TRBV9,-,TRBJ1-1,CASSVEEGTEAFF,TGTGCCAGCAGCGTAGAAGAGGGCACTGAAGCTTTCTTT
TRBD2,TRBV10-1,-,TRBJ2-1,CASSPGLAGGRKFF,TGCGCCAGCAGTCCGGGACTAGCGGGAGGTAGGAAGTTCTTC
-,TRBV5-1,-,TRBJ2-7,CASSLTENEQYF,TGCGCCAGCAGCTTGACAGAGAACGAGCAGTACTTC